The present T cell receptor beta chain was sequenced within a study of blood T cell repertoires in COVID-19. Participants came from about two dozen US areas, aged roughly 18 to 95 years. Here immunoSEQ multiplex PCR was the method, and the copy in TCRdb shows in-frame clones only, minus some. The sample holds around 300,000 clones, around 89% seen once. CDR1 SQVTM and CDR2 ANQGSEA come from the germline V gene. The CDR3 sequence is 16 residues long. V lost 0 bases and J lost 0; bases outside the gene matches: 5. Specimen: PBMCs or T cells enriched from blood (not recorded which). The origin of this receptor is a woman aged 60-75 years in a cohort exposed to, infected with or recovered from COVID-19 (not recorded which). J is TRBJ2-3 and V is TRBV29-1; 8 positions agree with TRBD2. The CDR3 nucleotides read TGCAGCGTTGAAGATCGGGCTAGCGGGAGCACAGATACGCAGTATTTT. Its protein is CSVEDRASGSTDTQYF.